Below, one TCR beta chain is given with its context. Since the CDR3 does not end with the conserved phenylalanine or tryptophan, this likely comes from a read error. The limits of the CDR3 on the DNA are not certain, so only TCRdb's listed CDR3 is given. TCR beta cDNA was made from approximately 540 ng total RNA with a constant-region primer. TCR beta libraries came from three nested multiplex PCR rounds using slightly modified ARM-PCR. TRBV1-TRBV30 forward primers and a C-beta reverse primer were used in the first two PCR rounds, which each ran for approximately 11 cycles. TCRdb ran MiXCR on the multiplex PCR reads and lists one entry per CDR3 protein. The sample contains 40,000 to 55,000 distinct CDR3 sequences, less than 75% of which appear only once. The data are from a study of tumor-infiltrating lymphocytes in primary liver carcinoma. Turning to the study itself: Spanning 4.2 to 10 cm, the tumors were T1-T3 N0M0.

It was from roughly 20-30 mg of unsorted bulk tissue that RNA and DNA were co-extracted. Termini included, the CDR3 measures 15 amino acids. Sequencing was performed on liver tumor tissue from sampling region 5. Subset given: tumor region T5, tumor centre. This clonotype originated in a man aged 35 to 55 with primary liver carcinoma and hepatitis B virus infection. V usage is TRBV12-3 or TRBV12-4 and J usage is TRBJ2-1; TRBD2, the table's D call, lacks a check against the DNA. The CDR3 reads CASSLGVVGGPPLFL.